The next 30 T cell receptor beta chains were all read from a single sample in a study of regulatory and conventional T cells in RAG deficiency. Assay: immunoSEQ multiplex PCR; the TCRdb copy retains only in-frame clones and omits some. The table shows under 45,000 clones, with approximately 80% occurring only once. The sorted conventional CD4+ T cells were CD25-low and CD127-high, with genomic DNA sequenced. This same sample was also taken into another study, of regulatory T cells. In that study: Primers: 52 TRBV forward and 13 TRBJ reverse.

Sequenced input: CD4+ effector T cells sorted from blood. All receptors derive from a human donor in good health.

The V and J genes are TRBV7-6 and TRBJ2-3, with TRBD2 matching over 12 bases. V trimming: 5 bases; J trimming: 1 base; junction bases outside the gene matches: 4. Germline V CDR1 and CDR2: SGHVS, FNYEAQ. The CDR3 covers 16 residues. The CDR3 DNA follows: TGTGCCAGCAGCAATCGACTAGCGGGGGGCACAGATACGCAGTATTTT. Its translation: CASSNRLAGGTDTQYF.

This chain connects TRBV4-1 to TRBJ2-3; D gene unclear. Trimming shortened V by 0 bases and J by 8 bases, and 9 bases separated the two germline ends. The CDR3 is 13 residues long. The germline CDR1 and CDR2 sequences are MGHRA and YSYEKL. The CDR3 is CASSQEIRSTQYF. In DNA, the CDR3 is TGCGCCAGCAGCCAAGAAATTAGATCTACGCAGTATTTT.

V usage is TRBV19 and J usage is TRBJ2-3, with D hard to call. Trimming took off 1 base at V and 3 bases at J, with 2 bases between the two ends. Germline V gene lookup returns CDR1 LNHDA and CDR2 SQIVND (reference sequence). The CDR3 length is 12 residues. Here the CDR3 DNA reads TGTGCCAGTAGTATAGGGACAGATACGCAGTATTTT. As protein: CASSIGTDTQYF.

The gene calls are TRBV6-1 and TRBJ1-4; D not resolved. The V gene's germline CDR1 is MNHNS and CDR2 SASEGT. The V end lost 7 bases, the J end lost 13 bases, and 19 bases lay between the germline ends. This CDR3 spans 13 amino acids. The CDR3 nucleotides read TGTGCCAGCACTTCCGGCCTTCTTACTCTACTGTTTTTT. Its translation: CASTSGLLTLLFF.

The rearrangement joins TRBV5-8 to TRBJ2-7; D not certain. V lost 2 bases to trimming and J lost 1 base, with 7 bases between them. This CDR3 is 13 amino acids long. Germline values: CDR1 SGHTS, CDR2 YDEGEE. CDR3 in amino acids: CASSLAGSYEQYF. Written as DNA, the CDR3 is TGTGCCAGCAGCTTAGCTGGGTCCTACGAGCAGTACTTC.

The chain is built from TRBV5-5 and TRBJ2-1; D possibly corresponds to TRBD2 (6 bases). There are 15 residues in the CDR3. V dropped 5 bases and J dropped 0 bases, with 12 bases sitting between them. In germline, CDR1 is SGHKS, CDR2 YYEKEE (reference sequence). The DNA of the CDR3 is TGTGCCAGCAGTTTAGCGGACCCCTCCTACAATGAGCAGTTCTTC. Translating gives CASSLADPSYNEQFF.

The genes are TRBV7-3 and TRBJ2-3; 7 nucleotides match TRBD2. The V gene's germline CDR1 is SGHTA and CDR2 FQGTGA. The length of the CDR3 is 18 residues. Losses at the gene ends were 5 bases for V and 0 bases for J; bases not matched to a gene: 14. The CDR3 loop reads CASSGFLAAPESTDTQYF. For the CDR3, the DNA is TGTGCCAGCAGCGGCTTTCTAGCGGCTCCCGAAAGCACAGATACGCAGTATTTT. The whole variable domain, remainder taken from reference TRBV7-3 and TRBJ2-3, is GAGVSQTPSNKVTEKGKYVELRCDPISGHTALYWYRQSLGQGPEFLIYFQGTGAADDSGLPNDRFFAVRPEGSVSTLKIQRTERGDSAVYLCASSGFLAAPESTDTQYFGPGTRLTVL.

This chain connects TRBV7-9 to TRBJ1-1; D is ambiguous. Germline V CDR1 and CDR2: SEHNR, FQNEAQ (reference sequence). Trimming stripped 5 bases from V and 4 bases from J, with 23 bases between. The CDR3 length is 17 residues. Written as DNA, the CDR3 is TGTGCCAGCAGCCCCCCTTCCTTCGGCCCCCGTGGCACTGAAGCTTTCTTT. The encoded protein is CASSPPSFGPRGTEAFF.

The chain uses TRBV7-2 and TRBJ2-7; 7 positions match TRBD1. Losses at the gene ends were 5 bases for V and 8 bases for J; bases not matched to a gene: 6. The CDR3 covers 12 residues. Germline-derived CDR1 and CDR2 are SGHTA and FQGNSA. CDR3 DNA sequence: TGTGCCAGCAGCCCGGACAGGATCAAGCAGTACTTC. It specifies CASSPDRIKQYF. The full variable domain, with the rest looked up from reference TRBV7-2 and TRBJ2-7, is GAGVSQSPSNKVTEKGKDVELRCDPISGHTALYWYRQSLGQGLEFLIYFQGNSAPDKSGLPSDRFSAERTGGSVSTLTIQRTQQEDSAVYLCASSPDRIKQYFGPGTRLTVT.

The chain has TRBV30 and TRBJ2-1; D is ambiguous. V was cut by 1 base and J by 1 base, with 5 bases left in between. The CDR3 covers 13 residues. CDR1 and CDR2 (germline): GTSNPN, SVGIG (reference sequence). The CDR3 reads CAWSGDSYNEQFF. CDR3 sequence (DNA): TGTGCCTGGAGTGGAGATTCCTACAATGAGCAGTTCTTC.

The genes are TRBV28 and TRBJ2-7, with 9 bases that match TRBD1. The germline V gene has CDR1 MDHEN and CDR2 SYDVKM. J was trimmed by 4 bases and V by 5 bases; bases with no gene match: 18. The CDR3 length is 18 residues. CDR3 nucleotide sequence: TGTGCCAGCAGTCAACTAAAACCACGGACAGGGGAGGGGTACGAGCAGTACTTC. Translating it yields CASSQLKPRTGEGYEQYF.

This chain's CDR3 is CASVAGTGYYEQYF. The CDR3 nucleotides are TGTGCCAGCGTTGCCGGGACAGGGTACTACGAGCAGTACTTC. V and J are TRBV6-1 and TRBJ2-7, with 9 nucleotides matching TRBD1. Germline V gene sequence: CDR1 MNHNS, CDR2 SASEGT. The CDR3 has 14 amino acids. The J segment lost 3 bases and the V segment lost 8 bases, leaving 8 bases of the junction unmatched.

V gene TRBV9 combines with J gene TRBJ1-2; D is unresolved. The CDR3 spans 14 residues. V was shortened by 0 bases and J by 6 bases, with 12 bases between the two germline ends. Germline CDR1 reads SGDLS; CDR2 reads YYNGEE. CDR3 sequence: CASSVDSREHGYTF. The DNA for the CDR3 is TGTGCCAGCAGCGTAGATTCAAGGGAGCATGGCTACACCTTC.

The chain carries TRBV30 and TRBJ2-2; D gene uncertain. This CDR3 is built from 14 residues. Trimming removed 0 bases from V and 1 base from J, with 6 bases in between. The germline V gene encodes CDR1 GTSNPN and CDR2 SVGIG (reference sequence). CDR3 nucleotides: TGTGCCTGGAGTGTGAATCGGAACACCGGGGAGCTGTTTTTT. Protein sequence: CAWSVNRNTGELFF.

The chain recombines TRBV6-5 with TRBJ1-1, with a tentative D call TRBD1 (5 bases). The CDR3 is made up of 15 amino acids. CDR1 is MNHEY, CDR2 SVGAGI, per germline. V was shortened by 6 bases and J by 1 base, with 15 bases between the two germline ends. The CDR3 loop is CASRQLSGGNTEAFF. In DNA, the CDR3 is TGTGCCAGCAGACAACTGTCGGGGGGGAACACTGAAGCTTTCTTT.

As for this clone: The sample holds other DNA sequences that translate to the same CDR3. CDR3 DNA: TGCGCCAGCAGCTTGGAGGAGACCCAGTACTTC. It translates to CASSLEETQYF. This sequence joins TRBV5-1 and TRBJ2-5; D remains ambiguous. The CDR3 has 11 residues. V was cut by 0 bases and J by 5 bases, with 2 bases left in between. The germline gives CDR1 SGHRS, CDR2 YFSETQ.

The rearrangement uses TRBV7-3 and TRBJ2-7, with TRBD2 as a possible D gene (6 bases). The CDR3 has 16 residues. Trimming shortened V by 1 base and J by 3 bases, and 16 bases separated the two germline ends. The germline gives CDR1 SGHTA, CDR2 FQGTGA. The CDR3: CASSLIGTQLNYEQYF. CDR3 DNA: TGTGCCAGCAGCTTAATCGGGACTCAACTAAACTACGAGCAGTACTTC. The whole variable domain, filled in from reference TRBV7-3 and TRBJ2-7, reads GAGVSQTPSNKVTEKGKYVELRCDPISGHTALYWYRQSLGQGPEFLIYFQGTGAADDSGLPNDRFFAVRPEGSVSTLKIQRTERGDSAVYLCASSLIGTQLNYEQYFGPGTRLTVT.

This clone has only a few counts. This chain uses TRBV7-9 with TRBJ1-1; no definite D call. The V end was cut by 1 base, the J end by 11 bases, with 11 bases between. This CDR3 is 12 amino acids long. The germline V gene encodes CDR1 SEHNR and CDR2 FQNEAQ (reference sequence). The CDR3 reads CASSLVLGGAFF. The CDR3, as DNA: TGTGCCAGCAGCTTAGTCCTTGGAGGGGCTTTCTTT. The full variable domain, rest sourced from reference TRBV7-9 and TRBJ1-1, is DTGVSQNPRHKITKRGQNVTFRCDPISEHNRLYWYRQTLGQGPEFLTYFQNEAQLEKSRLLSDRFSAERPKGSFSTLEIQRTEQGDSAMYLCASSLVLGGAFFGQGTRLTVV.

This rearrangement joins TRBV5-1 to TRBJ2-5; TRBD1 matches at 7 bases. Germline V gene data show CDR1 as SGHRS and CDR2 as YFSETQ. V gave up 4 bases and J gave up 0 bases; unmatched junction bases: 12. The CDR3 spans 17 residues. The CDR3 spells CASSTGQRPNYQETQYF. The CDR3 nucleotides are TGCGCCAGCAGCACGGGACAGCGGCCCAACTACCAAGAGACCCAGTACTTC.

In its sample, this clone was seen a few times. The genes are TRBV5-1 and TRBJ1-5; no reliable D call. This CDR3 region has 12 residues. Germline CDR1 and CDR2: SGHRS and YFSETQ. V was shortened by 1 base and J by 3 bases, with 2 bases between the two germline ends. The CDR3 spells CASSLPNQPQHF. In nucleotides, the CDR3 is TGCGCCAGCAGCTTGCCCAATCAGCCCCAGCATTTT.

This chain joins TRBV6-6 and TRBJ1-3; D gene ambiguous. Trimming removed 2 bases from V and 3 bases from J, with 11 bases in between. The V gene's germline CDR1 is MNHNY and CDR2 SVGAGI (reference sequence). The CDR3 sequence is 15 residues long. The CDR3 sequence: CASSYSPAGGNTIYF. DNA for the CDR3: TGTGCCAGCAGTTACAGTCCTGCGGGTGGAAACACCATATATTTT.

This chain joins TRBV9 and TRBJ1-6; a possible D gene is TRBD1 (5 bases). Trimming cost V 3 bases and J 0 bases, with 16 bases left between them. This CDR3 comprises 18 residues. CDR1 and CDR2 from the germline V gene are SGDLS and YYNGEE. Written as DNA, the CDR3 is TGTGCCAGCAGCGGGTCGTCCGGGGGAGGCTCCTATAATTCACCCCTCCACTTT. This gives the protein CASSGSSGGGSYNSPLHF.

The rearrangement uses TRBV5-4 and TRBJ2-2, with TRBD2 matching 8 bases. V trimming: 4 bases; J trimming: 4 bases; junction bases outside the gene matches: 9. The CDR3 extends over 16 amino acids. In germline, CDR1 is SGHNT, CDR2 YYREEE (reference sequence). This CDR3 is CASSPWSGGGTGELFF. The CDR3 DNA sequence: TGTGCCAGCAGCCCGTGGTCCGGGGGGGGCACCGGGGAGCTGTTTTTT.

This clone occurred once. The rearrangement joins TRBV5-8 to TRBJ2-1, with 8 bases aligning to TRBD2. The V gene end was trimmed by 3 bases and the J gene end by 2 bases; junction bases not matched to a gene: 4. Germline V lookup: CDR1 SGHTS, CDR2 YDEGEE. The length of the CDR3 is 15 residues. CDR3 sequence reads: CASSSGTRTYNEQFF. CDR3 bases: TGTGCCAGCAGCTCCGGGACTAGGACCTACAATGAGCAGTTCTTC.

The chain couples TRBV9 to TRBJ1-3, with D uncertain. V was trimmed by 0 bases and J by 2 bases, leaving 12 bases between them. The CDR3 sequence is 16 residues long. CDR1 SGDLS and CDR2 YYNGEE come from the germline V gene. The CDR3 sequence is CASSVGGLTPGNTIYF. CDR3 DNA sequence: TGTGCCAGCAGCGTAGGAGGACTCACTCCTGGAAACACCATATATTTT.

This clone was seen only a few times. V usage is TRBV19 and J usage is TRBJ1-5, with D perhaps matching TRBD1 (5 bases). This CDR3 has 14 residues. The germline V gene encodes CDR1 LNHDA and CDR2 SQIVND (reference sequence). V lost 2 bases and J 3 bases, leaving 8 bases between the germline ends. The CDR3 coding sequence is TGTGCCAGTAGTATAACGGGGGACAATCAGCCCCAGCATTTT. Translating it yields CASSITGDNQPQHF.

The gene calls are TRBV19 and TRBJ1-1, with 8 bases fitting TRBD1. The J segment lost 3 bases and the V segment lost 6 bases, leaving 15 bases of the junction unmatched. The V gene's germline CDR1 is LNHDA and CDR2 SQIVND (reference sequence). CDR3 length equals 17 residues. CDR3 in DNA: TGTGCCAGTAGACCCAGGCAGGGGGCAGATCGGGACACTGAAGCTTTCTTT. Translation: CASRPRQGADRDTEAFF.

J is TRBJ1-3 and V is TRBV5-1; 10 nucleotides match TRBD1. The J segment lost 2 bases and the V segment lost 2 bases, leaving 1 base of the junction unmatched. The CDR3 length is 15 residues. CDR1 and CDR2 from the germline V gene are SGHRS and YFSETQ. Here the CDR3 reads CASSLGTGAGNTIYF. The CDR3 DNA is TGCGCCAGCAGCTTAGGGACAGGGGCTGGAAACACCATATATTTT. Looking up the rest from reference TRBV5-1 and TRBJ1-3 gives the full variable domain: KAGVTQTPRYLIKTRGQQVTLSCSPISGHRSVSWYQQTPGQGLQFLFEYFSETQRNKGNFPGRFSGRQFSNSRSEMNVSTLELGDSALYLCASSLGTGAGNTIYFGEGSWLTVV.

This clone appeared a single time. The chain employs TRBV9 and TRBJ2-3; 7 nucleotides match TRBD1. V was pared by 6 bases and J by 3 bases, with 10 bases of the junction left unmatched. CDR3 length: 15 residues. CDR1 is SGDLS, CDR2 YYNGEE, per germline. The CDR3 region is CASNYRGRGTDTQYF. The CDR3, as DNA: TGTGCCAGCAACTACAGGGGCCGGGGAACAGATACGCAGTATTTT.

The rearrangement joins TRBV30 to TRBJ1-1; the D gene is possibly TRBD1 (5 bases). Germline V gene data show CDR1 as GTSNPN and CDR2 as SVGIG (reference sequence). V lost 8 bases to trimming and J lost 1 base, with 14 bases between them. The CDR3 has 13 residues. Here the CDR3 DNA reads TGTGCCCGGACCGAACAGGCGAACACTGAAGCTTTCTTT. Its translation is CARTEQANTEAFF.